One sample yielded the 27 T cell receptor beta chains listed below, sequenced in a study of vaccination effects on CD4 cells after COVID-19. The protocol was immunoSEQ multiplex PCR, while the TCRdb copy is restricted to in-frame clones and leaves out a portion. Altogether 50,000 to 80,000 clones are present, 70% to 80% being singletons, with the ten largest covering more than 2%. Their antigen targets remain unknown. The culture ran for less than 12 days, and then CD4+ T cells were isolated. Vaccine administered to participants consisted of two doses of either BNT162b2 or mRNA-1273. The sequenced sample was CD4+ T cells from PBMCs cultured without peptide, obtained after COVID-19 vaccination. These TCRs come from a human donor who received a COVID-19 vaccine.

The V gene is TRBV30, the J gene TRBJ1-4; the D is unclear. V dropped 0 bases and J dropped 8 bases, with 16 bases sitting between them. The CDR3 extends over 15 amino acids. Germline V gene sequence: CDR1 GTSNPN, CDR2 SVGIG (reference sequence). CDR3 in amino acids: CAWSVPRGFVEKLFF. CDR3 in DNA: TGTGCCTGGAGTGTCCCCCGGGGATTTGTAGAAAAACTGTTTTTT.

In its sample, this clone was seen once. The chain has TRBV23-1 and TRBJ2-7; TRBD2 might be the D (5 bases). TRBV23-1 is an open reading frame, and its role is uncertain. This CDR3 spans 15 amino acids. Trimming took 0 bases from V and 7 from J, leaving 16 bases between them. The CDR3 spells CASSQSVGLYLEQYV. In DNA, the CDR3 is TGCGCCAGCAGTCAATCGGTTGGACTCTACTTGGAGCAGTACGTC.

The rearrangement joins TRBV7-9 to TRBJ1-1; TRBD1 agrees at 7 bases. J gave up 6 bases and V 5 bases, and 9 bases lay outside the gene matches. Germline V gene data show CDR1 as SEHNR and CDR2 as FQNEAQ (reference sequence). The CDR3 is made up of 14 amino acids. As DNA, the CDR3 is TGTGCCAGCAGCGTCGACAGGGCCAGGGCTGAAGCTTTCTTT. Its translation is CASSVDRARAEAFF.

V and J are TRBV6-5 and TRBJ1-2; a possible D gene is TRBD1 (5 bases). V was cut by 6 bases and J by 1 base, with 15 bases left in between. The CDR3 is 15 amino acids. Germline loops: CDR1 MNHEY, CDR2 SVGAGI. The CDR3 reads CASRTSGTVNYGYTF. Here the CDR3 DNA reads TGTGCCAGCAGAACCTCGGGGACCGTTAACTATGGCTACACCTTC.

V usage is TRBV6-1 and J usage is TRBJ2-7, with TRBD1 matching 7 bases. Germline values: CDR1 MNHNS, CDR2 SASEGT. The CDR3 loop spans 14 amino acids. In DNA, the CDR3 is TGTGCCAGCAGAGAAGGACAGGTATCCTACGAGCAGTACGTC. This gives the protein CASREGQVSYEQYV.

The chain employs TRBV10-1 and TRBJ2-1; D is undetermined. This CDR3 has 16 amino acids. Germline values: CDR1 WNHNN, CDR2 SYGVQD (reference sequence). V dropped 4 bases and J dropped 0 bases, with 13 bases sitting between them. CDR3 loop: CASSGLKAGSYNEQFF. CDR3 nucleotide sequence: TGCGCCAGCAGTGGACTTAAGGCCGGCTCCTACAATGAGCAGTTCTTC.

The J gene is TRBJ2-1, the V gene TRBV29-1; unclear D gene. V was pared by 4 bases and J by 12 bases, with 28 bases between. The CDR3 spans 16 residues. In germline, CDR1 is SQVTM, CDR2 ANQGSEA. In DNA, the CDR3 is TGCAGCGTTGTACCCGGGTTCGCGTCCAGTGGGCGAGCGCAGTTCTTC. Amino acid sequence: CSVVPGFASSGRAQFF.

The J gene is TRBJ2-5, the V gene TRBV30, with D hard to call. CDR3 size: 11 residues. Per germline, CDR1 GTSNPN and CDR2 SVGIG (reference sequence). Trimming took off 5 bases at V and 4 bases at J, with 8 bases between the two ends. CDR3 DNA sequence: TGTGCCTGGTCTCGAGGAGAGACCCAGTACTTC. Translating it yields CAWSRGETQYF.

The chain is built from TRBV27 and TRBJ2-5, with a possible D match to TRBD2 (5 bases). Germline CDR1 and CDR2: MNHEY and SMNVEV (reference sequence). Trimming cost V 6 bases and J 5 bases, with 22 bases left between them. The CDR3 totals 16 residues. The CDR3 coding sequence is TGTGCCAGCAGGGTAACCTGGCTAGCCAGAGCGGAGACCCAGTACTTC. This encodes CASRVTWLARAETQYF.

This chain joins TRBV28 and TRBJ2-3; 7 nucleotides line up with TRBD1. CDR1 is MDHEN, CDR2 SYDVKM, per germline. This CDR3 region has 15 residues. The V segment lost 6 bases and the J segment 2 bases; nucleotides outside the gene matches: 8. CDR3 protein: CASSPPGQLTDTQYF. DNA for the CDR3: TGTGCCAGCAGCCCCCCGGGACAGCTCACAGATACGCAGTATTTT.

For the CDR3, the DNA is TGTGCCAGCAGCCAGACAGGGCTCTCTGGAAACACCATATATTTT. Protein: CASSQTGLSGNTIYF. V and J are TRBV3-1 (or the pseudogene TRBV3-2) and TRBJ1-3, with 7 bases that match TRBD1. V lost 3 bases to trimming and J lost 0 bases; unmatched junction nucleotides: 2. The CDR3 contains 15 residues. Germline assignment: CDR1 LGHDT and CDR2 YNNKEL (reference sequence).

The rearrangement joins TRBV4-1 to TRBJ1-5; no firm D call. Trimming cost V 3 bases and J 7 bases, with 10 bases left between them. CDR1 is MGHRA, CDR2 YSYEKL, per germline. This CDR3 has 13 amino acids. CDR3 sequence (DNA): TGCGCCAGCAGCCAGGGGAAGCGGCAGCCCCAGCATTTT. Protein sequence: CASSQGKRQPQHF.

This CDR3 reads CASSLVTIPETQYF. CDR3 in DNA: TGTGCCAGCAGCCTGGTGACTATCCCGGAGACCCAGTACTTC. The chain joins TRBV7-2 to TRBJ2-5, with D possibly TRBD2 on 5 matching bases. This CDR3 spans 14 amino acids. Trimming pared 5 bases from V and 5 bases from J, leaving 15 bases between. Germline V gives CDR1 SGHTA, CDR2 FQGNSA.

The chain uses TRBV4-1 and TRBJ1-6, with TRBD1 matching over 8 bases. CDR1 and CDR2 from the germline V gene are MGHRA and YSYEKL. CDR3 size: 16 residues. J lost 5 bases, V lost 3 bases, and 6 bases had no gene match. The CDR3 coding sequence is TGCGCCAGCAGCCATCTGGGGACAGGTGATAATTCACCCCTCCACTTT. Protein sequence: CASSHLGTGDNSPLHF.

The chain combines TRBV6-2 or TRBV6-3 with TRBJ2-4, with TRBD1 identical over 8 bases. Looked up from germline, CDR1 is MNHEY and CDR2 is SVGEGT. This CDR3 has 12 amino acids. The V gene end was trimmed by 5 bases and the J gene end by 7 bases; junction bases not matched to a gene: 1. CDR3 DNA: TGTGCCAGCAGTGACAGGGGTAACATTCAGTACTTC. Its protein product is CASSDRGNIQYF.

This clone was detected only a few times. The chain combines TRBV6-5 with TRBJ2-4; D is ambiguous. CDR3 length equals 13 residues. V lost 6 bases, J lost 8 bases, and 14 bases lay in between. Germline CDR1 is MNHEY and CDR2 is SVGAGI. The CDR3 sequence is CASRSDLQDIQYF. The CDR3 nucleotides are TGTGCCAGCAGATCGGACCTTCAGGACATTCAGTACTTC.

This chain connects TRBV3-1 (or the pseudogene TRBV3-2) to TRBJ1-2; 7 bases agree with TRBD1. CDR3 length: 13 residues. Germline V lookup: CDR1 LGHDT, CDR2 YNNKEL (reference sequence). Trimming removed 8 bases from V and 3 bases from J; junction bases left unmatched: 6. This CDR3 reads CASRLTGDYGYTF. For the CDR3, the DNA is TGTGCCAGCCGATTAACAGGGGACTATGGCTACACCTTC.

This clone was observed a few times. V gene TRBV14 combines with J gene TRBJ2-5; a possible D gene is TRBD1 (5 bases). The germline gives CDR1 SGHDN, CDR2 FVKESK. CDR3 length: 14 amino acids. Trimming left V 2 bases short and J 5 bases short, with 12 bases between. The CDR3 sequence: CASSQNGQKETQYF. CDR3 sequence (DNA): TGTGCCAGCAGCCAAAATGGACAAAAGGAGACCCAGTACTTC.

The chain carries TRBV5-1 and TRBJ2-7; TRBD2 agrees at 12 bases. Germline V CDR1 and CDR2: SGHRS, YFSETQ. There are 15 residues in the CDR3. The V gene end was trimmed by 0 bases and the J gene end by 4 bases; junction bases not matched to a gene: 2. The CDR3 DNA reads TGCGCCAGCAGCTTGGGGACTAGCGGGGTGTACGAGCAGTACGTC. This encodes CASSLGTSGVYEQYV.

The rearrangement uses TRBV15 and TRBJ1-2; D is uncertain. Looked up from germline, CDR1 is LNHNV and CDR2 is YYDKDF (reference sequence). The CDR3 has 13 amino acids. V dropped 0 bases and J dropped 3 bases, with 5 bases sitting between them. The CDR3 DNA reads TGTGCCACCAGCAGAGAACAATACTATGGCTACACCTTC. It is translated as CATSREQYYGYTF.

This clone was counted between two and nine times. This rearrangement joins TRBV4-2 to TRBJ2-1, with 8 nucleotides matching TRBD2. Trimming cost V 1 base and J 10 bases; bases outside gene matches: 15. Germline V lookup: CDR1 LGHNA, CDR2 YNFKEQ. The CDR3 is 17 residues long. The CDR3 reads CASSQVPAGGLGGEQFF. CDR3 sequence (DNA): TGTGCCAGCAGCCAAGTCCCCGCGGGGGGCCTCGGTGGGGAGCAGTTCTTC.

V usage is TRBV7-2 and J usage is TRBJ2-3; no reliable D call. CDR1 and CDR2 (germline): SGHTA, FQGNSA. The CDR3 consists of 15 residues. V lost 0 bases, J lost 1 base, and 8 bases lay in between. DNA of the CDR3: TGTGCCAGCAGCTTAGCCGTGATCCGCACAGATACGCAGTATTTT. It yields the protein CASSLAVIRTDTQYF.

The chain joins TRBV6-5 to TRBJ1-3; D not resolved. The CDR3 covers 15 residues. The V and J ends lost 6 bases and 0 bases respectively, with 12 bases between them. CDR1 and CDR2 (germline): MNHEY, SVGAGI. CDR3 loop: CASRAAGISGNTIYF. CDR3 sequence (DNA): TGTGCCAGCAGGGCCGCGGGGATCTCTGGAAACACCATATATTTT.

This clone was counted only a few times. The V and J genes are TRBV30 and TRBJ1-6; D is undetermined. The CDR3 is 13 amino acids. CDR1 and CDR2 from the germline V gene are GTSNPN and SVGIG (reference sequence). The V gene lost 1 base and the J gene lost 5 bases, with 6 bases spanning the gap. CDR3 in amino acids: CAWSAGNNSPLHF. CDR3 coding DNA: TGTGCCTGGAGTGCGGGGAATAATTCACCCCTCCACTTT.

This sequence joins TRBV7-9 and TRBJ2-5; D gene ambiguous. CDR1 and CDR2 (germline): SEHNR, FQNEAQ (reference sequence). Between the trimmed V and J ends, which lost 6 bases and 9 bases, there was a span of 2 bases. This CDR3 is built from 8 residues. CDR3 nucleotide sequence: TGTGCCAGCAGTCCCCAGTACTTC. It is translated as CASSPQYF.

This clone was counted only a few times. The chain carries TRBV5-1 and TRBJ1-2; 7 positions match TRBD1. CDR1 and CDR2 (germline): SGHRS, YFSETQ. CDR3 length: 14 amino acids. Trimming cost V 0 bases and J 3 bases; bases outside gene matches: 2. The CDR3 sequence is CASSLDRGDYGYTF. In DNA, the CDR3 is TGCGCCAGCAGCTTGGACAGGGGAGACTATGGCTACACCTTC.

The genes are TRBV7-2 and TRBJ1-5, with unresolved D. Looked up from germline, CDR1 is SGHTA and CDR2 is FQGNSA. V was trimmed by 2 bases and J by 6 bases, leaving 8 bases between them. There are 13 residues in the CDR3. The CDR3 DNA sequence: TGTGCCAGCAGCTTAAAGGAAAGTCAGCCCCAGCATTTT. Its translation: CASSLKESQPQHF. The full variable domain, in which reference TRBV7-2 and TRBJ1-5 provide the parts outside the CDR3, is GAGVSQSPSNKVTEKGKDVELRCDPISGHTALYWYRQSLGQGLEFLIYFQGNSAPDKSGLPSDRFSAERTGGSVSTLTIQRTQQEDSAVYLCASSLKESQPQHFGDGTRLSIL.